Listed below are T cell receptor beta chains from one sample, sequenced in a study of cytomegalovirus exposure and HLA in healthy donors. The repertoire was sequenced with immunoSEQ multiplex PCR; TCRdb's copy has only in-frame clones and lacks some. The data show around 67,000 clones, 70% to 80% seen once. The specimen sequenced was PBMCs. The receptors were sampled from a man aged 18-30 years in good health and CMV-seropositive. Each CDR3 is given with its conserved first and last residue. A D gene is named only where the DNA matches it firmly. The size entry is marked missing in some rows and otherwise reads once, few, many or a size class.

CDR3aa: CSADEGTGGTEAFF
CDR3nt: TGCAGCGCCGATGAGGGGACAGGAGGGACTGAAGCTTTCTTT
len: 14
d_gene: TRBD1
abundance: .
v_gene: TRBV29-1
j_gene: TRBJ1-1

CDR3aa: CASSPGADPNYGYTF
CDR3nt: TGTGCCAGCTCACCAGGGGCCGACCCTAACTATGGCTACACCTTC
len: 15
d_gene: .
abundance: .
v_gene: TRBV18
j_gene: TRBJ1-2

CDR3aa: CASRTGTGNTIYF
CDR3nt: TGTGCCAGCCGGACAGGGACTGGAAACACCATATATTTT
len: 13
d_gene: TRBD1
abundance: .
v_gene: TRBV27
j_gene: TRBJ1-3

CDR3aa: CASTSHPSSSTSSDTQYF
CDR3nt: TGTGCCAGCACCTCCCATCCAAGTAGCTCAACTTCATCAGATACGCAGTATTTT
len: 18
d_gene: .
abundance: .
v_gene: TRBV2
j_gene: TRBJ2-3

CDR3aa: CASSLILKGQGLFSNTEAFF
CDR3nt: TGTGCCAGCAGTTTAATCTTAAAGGGACAGGGTTTATTCTCGAACACTGAAGCTTTCTTT
len: 20
d_gene: TRBD1
abundance: .
v_gene: TRBV28
j_gene: TRBJ1-1

CDR3aa: CAWVNWRGGLTGELFF
CDR3nt: TGTGCCTGGGTCAATTGGAGGGGGGGACTCACCGGGGAGCTGTTTTTT
len: 16
d_gene: .
abundance: .
v_gene: TRBV30
j_gene: TRBJ2-2

CDR3aa: CASSYGSYEQYF
CDR3nt: TGTGCCAGTAGTTACGGCTCCTACGAGCAGTACTTC
len: 12
d_gene: .
abundance: .
v_gene: TRBV19
j_gene: TRBJ2-7

CDR3aa: CASSSTGTSTYEQYF
CDR3nt: TGTGCCAGCAGCTCGACCGGGACATCTACCTACGAGCAGTACTTC
len: 15
d_gene: .
abundance: .
v_gene: TRBV6-5
j_gene: TRBJ2-7

CDR3aa: CASSQTGGNTEAFF
CDR3nt: TGTGCCAGCAGCCAGACGGGGGGGAACACTGAAGCTTTCTTT
len: 14
d_gene: .
abundance: .
v_gene: TRBV7-8
j_gene: TRBJ1-1

CDR3aa: CASSEVGGSYEQYF
CDR3nt: TGTGCCAGCAGTGAAGTAGGGGGATCCTACGAGCAGTACTTC
len: 14
d_gene: .
abundance: .
v_gene: TRBV6-1
j_gene: TRBJ2-7

CDR3aa: CSVQHGNQPQHF
CDR3nt: TGCAGCGTTCAACACGGCAATCAGCCCCAGCATTTT
len: 12
d_gene: .
abundance: .
v_gene: TRBV29-1
j_gene: TRBJ1-5

CDR3aa: CASSLTSNTEAFF
CDR3nt: TGTGCCAGCAGTCTTACAAGTAACACTGAAGCTTTCTTT
len: 13
d_gene: .
abundance: few
v_gene: TRBV27
j_gene: TRBJ1-1

CDR3aa: CATSKDRGQETQYF
CDR3nt: TGTGCCACCAGCAAAGACAGGGGCCAAGAGACCCAGTACTTC
len: 14
d_gene: TRBD1
abundance: .
v_gene: TRBV15
j_gene: TRBJ2-5

CDR3aa: CSGEGQYEAFF
CDR3nt: TGCAGTGGGGAAGGACAGTATGAAGCTTTCTTT
len: 11
d_gene: .
abundance: .
v_gene: TRBV20-1
j_gene: TRBJ1-1

CDR3aa: CASSSTGTRRQYF
CDR3nt: TGTGCCAGCAGCTCGACAGGGACTCGAAGGCAGTACTTC
len: 13
d_gene: .
abundance: .
v_gene: TRBV7-2
j_gene: TRBJ2-7

CDR3aa: CAWSVLYNEQFF
CDR3nt: TGTGCCTGGAGTGTACTTTACAATGAGCAGTTCTTC
len: 12
d_gene: .
abundance: .
v_gene: TRBV30
j_gene: TRBJ2-1

CDR3aa: CASSQLDSDSYNEQFF
CDR3nt: TGCGCCAGCAGCCAGCTCGACTCTGACTCCTACAATGAGCAGTTCTTC
len: 16
d_gene: .
abundance: once
v_gene: TRBV4-1
j_gene: TRBJ2-1

CDR3aa: CASSFGGSGNQPQHF
CDR3nt: TGTGCCAGCAGTTTCGGGGGGTCGGGCAATCAGCCCCAGCATTTT
len: 15
d_gene: .
abundance: .
v_gene: TRBV28
j_gene: TRBJ1-5

CDR3aa: CASSYLGDTEAFF
CDR3nt: TGTGCCAGCAGTTACCTCGGGGACACTGAAGCTTTCTTT
len: 13
d_gene: .
abundance: few
v_gene: TRBV6-5
j_gene: TRBJ1-1

CDR3aa: CASSLDREVNTEAFF
CDR3nt: TGTGCCAGCAGTTTAGACAGAGAGGTTAACACTGAAGCTTTCTTT
len: 15
d_gene: .
abundance: .
v_gene: TRBV28
j_gene: TRBJ1-1

CDR3aa: CASKRPSYEQYF
CDR3nt: TGTGCCAGCAAGCGTCCATCCTACGAGCAGTACTTC
len: 12
d_gene: .
abundance: .
v_gene: TRBV7-2
j_gene: TRBJ2-7

CDR3aa: CASSQPRQGRGNQPQHF
CDR3nt: TGCGCCAGCAGCCAACCCAGACAGGGCCGTGGCAATCAGCCCCAGCATTTT
len: 17
d_gene: TRBD1
abundance: .
v_gene: TRBV4-1
j_gene: TRBJ1-5

CDR3aa: CASSLNRDRRQPQHF
CDR3nt: TGTGCCAGCAGCTTAAACCGGGACAGGAGGCAGCCCCAGCATTTT
len: 15
d_gene: TRBD1
abundance: .
v_gene: TRBV5-6
j_gene: TRBJ1-5

CDR3aa: CASSQGGAPEAFF
CDR3nt: TGTGCCAGCAGCCAAGGTGGGGCCCCTGAAGCTTTCTTT
len: 13
d_gene: .
abundance: .
v_gene: TRBV14
j_gene: TRBJ1-1

CDR3aa: CASSVAEWDTQYF
CDR3nt: TGTGCCAGCAGCGTAGCTGAGTGGGATACGCAGTATTTT
len: 13
d_gene: .
abundance: .
v_gene: TRBV9
j_gene: TRBJ2-3

CDR3aa: CSVGDSPSGANVLTF
CDR3nt: TGCAGCGTTGGGGACTCCCCCTCTGGGGCCAACGTCCTGACTTTC
len: 15
d_gene: .
abundance: once
v_gene: TRBV29-1
j_gene: TRBJ2-6

CDR3aa: CASSLVAGPGNTIYF
CDR3nt: TGTGCCAGCAGCTTAGTCGCAGGCCCGGGAAACACCATATATTTT
len: 15
d_gene: .
abundance: .
v_gene: TRBV7-2
j_gene: TRBJ1-3

CDR3aa: CASSYFQGVYGYTF
CDR3nt: TGTGCCAGCAGTTACTTTCAAGGAGTCTATGGCTACACCTTC
len: 14
d_gene: .
abundance: .
v_gene: TRBV6-5
j_gene: TRBJ1-2

CDR3aa: CAWRSLEGQGADYGYTF
CDR3nt: TGTGCCTGGAGGTCTCTAGAGGGACAGGGGGCTGACTATGGCTACACCTTC
len: 17
d_gene: TRBD1
abundance: once
v_gene: TRBV30
j_gene: TRBJ1-2

CDR3aa: CSVRDNYGYTF
CDR3nt: TGCAGCGTTCGGGATAACTATGGCTACACCTTC
len: 11
d_gene: .
abundance: .
v_gene: TRBV29-1
j_gene: TRBJ1-2

CDR3aa: CASSLAVSGSRTDTQYF
CDR3nt: TGTGCCAGCAGCTTAGCGGTCAGCGGGTCCCGCACAGATACGCAGTATTTT
len: 17
d_gene: .
abundance: .
v_gene: TRBV7-6
j_gene: TRBJ2-3

CDR3aa: CASSIGHYRGYTF
CDR3nt: TGTGCCAGTAGTATCGGCCACTATCGGGGCTACACCTTC
len: 13
d_gene: .
abundance: .
v_gene: TRBV19
j_gene: TRBJ1-2

CDR3aa: CAGTRASGSGTGELFF
CDR3nt: TGTGCCGGAACTAGGGCTAGCGGGAGTGGGACCGGGGAGCTGTTTTTT
len: 16
d_gene: TRBD2
abundance: .
v_gene: TRBV30
j_gene: TRBJ2-2

CDR3aa: CASSSRGTDWSGNTIYF
CDR3nt: TGTGCCAGCAGTTCTCGGGGGACAGACTGGTCGGGAAACACCATATATTTT
len: 17
d_gene: TRBD1
abundance: .
v_gene: TRBV7-6
j_gene: TRBJ1-3

CDR3aa: CAITGTGLAFF
CDR3nt: TGTGCCATCACCGGGACAGGGCTCGCTTTCTTT
len: 11
d_gene: TRBD1
abundance: .
v_gene: TRBV10-3
j_gene: TRBJ1-1

CDR3aa: CASRWTGRDEQFF
CDR3nt: TGTGCCAGCAGATGGACAGGCCGTGATGAGCAGTTCTTC
len: 13
d_gene: TRBD1
abundance: .
v_gene: TRBV28
j_gene: TRBJ2-1

CDR3aa: CASNPLEGAATEAFF
CDR3nt: TGTGCCAGCAACCCCTTGGAGGGGGCGGCCACTGAAGCTTTCTTT
len: 15
d_gene: TRBD1
abundance: .
v_gene: TRBV11-2
j_gene: TRBJ1-1

CDR3aa: CASSVGLGAGTQYF
CDR3nt: TGTGCCAGCAGCGTAGGGCTGGGGGCGGGGACCCAGTACTTC
len: 14
d_gene: .
abundance: .
v_gene: TRBV9
j_gene: TRBJ2-5

CDR3aa: CASSASGGSTHEQYF
CDR3nt: TGTGCCAGCAGCGCGAGTGGGGGGTCTACCCACGAGCAGTACTTC
len: 15
d_gene: .
abundance: .
v_gene: TRBV9
j_gene: TRBJ2-7

CDR3aa: CASSASHSGSYEQYF
CDR3nt: TGTGCCAGCAGCGCTTCCCATAGCGGATCCTACGAGCAGTACTTC
len: 15
d_gene: .
abundance: .
v_gene: TRBV7-6
j_gene: TRBJ2-7

CDR3aa: CSVETGGFNGYTF
CDR3nt: TGCAGCGTTGAGACAGGGGGCTTCAATGGCTACACCTTC
len: 13
d_gene: TRBD1
abundance: .
v_gene: TRBV29-1
j_gene: TRBJ1-2

CDR3aa: CASSSGNPQETQYF
CDR3nt: TGTGCCAGCAGCAGCGGAAACCCACAAGAGACCCAGTACTTC
len: 14
d_gene: .
abundance: once
v_gene: TRBV9
j_gene: TRBJ2-5